One T cell receptor beta chain is described in this entry. The sample originates from a study of blood T cell repertoires in COVID-19. Recovered Cohort 3 donors showed two negative PCRs, clearance, or symptom resolution. Profiled with immunoSEQ multiplex PCR; TCRdb holds only in-frame clones, not every one. The profile shows 250,000 to 300,000 clones, 70% to 90% of them singletons. The V end lost 4 bases, the J end lost 5 bases, and 18 bases lay between the germline ends. Germline V gene sequence: CDR1 SGHRS, CDR2 YFSETQ. CDR3 length: 15 amino acids. This TCR came from a woman aged 25 to 45 who had recovered from COVID-19. The sequencing sample was made of PBMCs or T cells enriched from blood (not recorded which). The gene calls are TRBV5-1 and TRBJ1-1; D is perhaps TRBD1 (6 bases). In nucleotides, the CDR3 is TGCGCCAGCAGCCCTGGGCAGGGGAGGGGTACTGAAGCTTTCTTT. It yields the protein CASSPGQGRGTEAFF.